One sample yielded the 28 T cell receptor beta chains listed below, sequenced in a study of cytomegalovirus exposure and HLA in healthy donors (dated by TCRdb to the late 2010s). Receptor libraries were prepared by the immunoSEQ multiplex PCR assay. A mixture of 60 forward primers for TCR Vbeta segments and 13 reverse primers for TCR Jbeta segments was used in the multiplex PCR. Entries here come from immuneACCESS through TCRdb and include only in-frame sequences with V and J called. Some clones fail to appear in such tables; in the studies checked, an unresolved V gene covers under half of the shortfall, and the cause of the remainder is unknown. Here the sample has around 92,000 clones; about four fifths occur a single time. The ten largest account for roughly 3.5% of the sample. The source material was PBMCs. These receptors were collected from a female donor in good health and CMV-seropositive.

This chain uses TRBV7-9 with TRBJ2-7, with a tentative D call TRBD2 (5 bases). This CDR3 contains 14 residues. Per germline, CDR1 SEHNR and CDR2 FQNEAQ (reference sequence). Trimming removed 1 base from V and 2 bases from J, with 9 bases in between. In DNA, the CDR3 is TGTGCCAGCAGCTTAGGCGCGACTACCTACGAGCAGTACTTC. Amino acids: CASSLGATTYEQYF.

The chain links TRBV5-1 to TRBJ2-4; TRBD1 aligns across 7 bases. Germline CDR1 is SGHRS and CDR2 is YFSETQ. The CDR3 runs 16 residues. V shed 1 base, J shed 9 bases, and the junction held 13 bases outside the gene matches. CDR3 nucleotide sequence: TGCGCCAGCAGCTTGTTAATAGGGGGCCAGTCGGGCATTCAGTACTTC. Amino acids: CASSLLIGGQSGIQYF. Looking up the rest from reference TRBV5-1 and TRBJ2-4 gives the full variable domain: KAGVTQTPRYLIKTRGQQVTLSCSPISGHRSVSWYQQTPGQGLQFLFEYFSETQRNKGNFPGRFSGRQFSNSRSEMNVSTLELGDSALYLCASSLLIGGQSGIQYFGAGTRLSVL.

This clone showed up just a few times. V usage is TRBV4-1 and J usage is TRBJ1-1, with 8 bases aligning to TRBD1. The CDR3 is made up of 16 amino acids. The trim removed 4 bases at V and 11 bases at J, leaving 18 bases unmatched. Germline V gene lookup returns CDR1 MGHRA and CDR2 YSYEKL. CDR3 bases: TGCGCCAGCAGCCTCTCCATAAACCAGGGGGCGGCTGGGGCTTTCTTT. This gives the protein CASSLSINQGAAGAFF.

This chain uses TRBV9 with TRBJ2-1; 8 bases match TRBD2. This CDR3 contains 14 residues. The V segment lost 1 base and the J segment 5 bases; nucleotides outside the gene matches: 2. Germline loops: CDR1 SGDLS, CDR2 YYNGEE. The DNA of the CDR3 is TGTGCCAGCAGCGTAACGGGGGGGAACAATGAGCAGTTCTTC. Amino acids: CASSVTGGNNEQFF.

This chain links TRBV27 with TRBJ1-5, with 9 bases matching TRBD1. V lost 6 bases and J lost 7; bases outside the gene matches: 7. CDR3 length equals 14 residues. Germline assignment: CDR1 MNHEY and CDR2 SMNVEV (reference sequence). The CDR3 DNA reads TGTGCCAGCAGCCTAGGACAGGGGATACAGCCCCAGCATTTT. Protein: CASSLGQGIQPQHF.

V usage is TRBV6-5 and J usage is TRBJ1-3; no reliable D call. The CDR3 extends over 15 amino acids. V shed 0 bases and J shed 0 bases, with 6 bases lying between them. CDR1 is MNHEY, CDR2 SVGAGI, per germline. The CDR3 loop is CASSYSGVSGNTIYF. CDR3 nucleotides: TGTGCCAGCAGTTACTCGGGAGTCTCTGGAAACACCATATATTTT.

The chain recombines TRBV6-5 with TRBJ2-1; D perhaps matches TRBD2 (6 bases). V dropped 4 bases and J dropped 8 bases, with 6 bases sitting between them. The CDR3 runs to 11 residues. Germline V gene lookup returns CDR1 MNHEY and CDR2 SVGAGI. The CDR3 bases are TGTGCCAGCAGTTGGGGGGATGAGCAGTTCTTC. Amino acids: CASSWGDEQFF.

The rearrangement uses TRBV5-1 and TRBJ2-3; 15 bases are a match to TRBD2. CDR3 size: 18 residues. Per germline, CDR1 SGHRS and CDR2 YFSETQ. V shed 3 bases and J 1 base; nucleotides not matched to a gene: 6. This CDR3 reads CASSSGLAGGMGTDTQYF. DNA for the CDR3: TGCGCCAGCAGCTCGGGACTAGCGGGAGGAATGGGCACAGATACGCAGTATTTT.

The V gene is TRBV11-2, the J gene TRBJ2-7; D may be TRBD1 (5 bases). Trimming pared 0 bases from V and 2 bases from J, leaving 11 bases between. The CDR3 runs to 15 residues. Germline CDR1 SGHAT, CDR2 FQNNGV. The CDR3 DNA follows: TGTGCCAGCAGCTTAGATTCAAGGGGAACCTACGAGCAGTACTTC. Its protein product is CASSLDSRGTYEQYF.

The chain employs TRBV10-3 and TRBJ2-3, with 15 bases matching TRBD2. CDR3 length: 18 amino acids. V lost 2 bases to trimming and J lost 6 bases; unmatched junction nucleotides: 9. Germline assignment: CDR1 ENHRY and CDR2 SYGVKD. The CDR3 DNA sequence: TGTGCCATCAGTGAGCCCTGGACTAGCGGGGGGGCGGGGGATACGCAGTATTTT. Translated: CAISEPWTSGGAGDTQYF.

The chain couples TRBV5-6 to TRBJ2-1, with D maybe TRBD2 (6 bases). The CDR3 totals 16 residues. Germline CDR1 and CDR2: SGHDT and YYEEEE. V dropped 4 bases and J dropped 4 bases, with 18 bases sitting between them. The CDR3 DNA sequence: TGTGCCAGCAGCACAGCTCCAGTGGGGGGATACAATGAGCAGTTCTTC. Protein product: CASSTAPVGGYNEQFF.

V is TRBV5-1 and J is TRBJ2-5; 11 bases are a match to TRBD2. Near its end, the DNA agrees better with TRBJ2-7, so the J call may be wrong. Germline CDR1 is SGHRS and CDR2 is YFSETQ. The CDR3 is 15 amino acids. The CDR3 here is CASSRGTSGSYEQYF. CDR3 in DNA: TGCGCCAGCAGCCGAGGGACTAGCGGCTCCTACGAGCAGTACTTC.

The chain recombines TRBV10-3 with TRBJ1-2; tentative D call: TRBD1 (6 bases). The CDR3 runs to 11 residues. Trimming removed 3 bases from V and 8 bases from J, with 7 bases in between. Germline CDR1 and CDR2: ENHRY and SYGVKD. DNA for the CDR3: TGTGCCATCAGTGAACAGGGCGGCTACACCTTC. This codes for CAISEQGGYTF.

The chain employs TRBV6-6 and TRBJ2-1; maybe TRBD2 (5 bases). Germline CDR1 is MNHNY and CDR2 is SVGAGI (reference sequence). The CDR3 extends over 13 amino acids. The V and J ends lost 5 bases and 5 bases respectively, with 10 bases between them. The CDR3 region has the DNA TGTGCCAGCAGTCCCGGACTCAACAATGAGCAGTTCTTC. It encodes CASSPGLNNEQFF.

This chain joins TRBV27 and TRBJ2-5; no reliable D call. In germline, CDR1 is MNHEY, CDR2 SMNVEV (reference sequence). The CDR3 is 13 residues long. V lost 8 bases and J lost 5, with 15 bases in between. CDR3 in DNA: TGTGCCAGCGCCATCCTTCCCCAGGAGACCCAGTACTTC. Translated, it gives CASAILPQETQYF.

This clone was detected once. The CDR3 nucleotides are TGTGCCAGCAGCTTGCCGACAGCCAATTCACCCCTCCACTTT. Its protein is CASSLPTANSPLHF. The chain joins TRBV5-4 to TRBJ1-6; a weak D match, TRBD1 (5 bases). The CDR3 extends over 14 amino acids. Trimming cost V 1 base and J 7 bases, with 9 bases left between them. Germline V gene data show CDR1 as SGHNT and CDR2 as YYREEE (reference sequence).

The rearrangement joins TRBV10-2 to TRBJ2-7; 11 nucleotides line up with TRBD2. Germline V gene sequence: CDR1 WSHSY, CDR2 SAAADI. There are 15 residues in the CDR3. V lost 2 bases and J lost 4; bases outside the gene matches: 4. This CDR3 is CASSEAGTSGYEQYF. CDR3 DNA: TGCGCCAGCAGTGAGGCCGGGACTAGCGGATACGAGCAGTACTTC.

This clone was observed a handful of times. The V gene is TRBV2, the J gene TRBJ2-5; TRBD2 agrees at 12 bases. Germline loops: CDR1 SNHLY, CDR2 FYNNEI. The CDR3 consists of 16 residues. V lost 6 bases, J lost 4 bases, and 9 bases stayed unmatched. This CDR3 reads CASSARLAGALETQYF. The CDR3 DNA sequence: TGTGCCAGCAGCGCCCGACTAGCGGGAGCCCTAGAGACCCAGTACTTC.

This clone was seen a single time. The V and J genes are TRBV19 and TRBJ1-1; 7 bases map to TRBD1. Trimming cost V 4 bases and J 5 bases; bases outside gene matches: 10. The CDR3 is 15 amino acids. Germline V gives CDR1 LNHDA, CDR2 SQIVND (reference sequence). The CDR3 nucleotides are TGTGCCAGTAGTAATCGCAACAGGGGTTTTACTGAAGCTTTCTTT. The encoded protein is CASSNRNRGFTEAFF.

V gene TRBV28 combines with J gene TRBJ1-5; TRBD1 is a possible D gene (6 bases). The CDR3 length is 13 residues. Germline V gene lookup returns CDR1 MDHEN and CDR2 SYDVKM. V lost 6 bases to trimming and J lost 9 bases, with 15 bases between them. In DNA, the CDR3 is TGTGCCAGCAGCCCCACGGGGACACGGCCCCAGCATTTT. Amino acid sequence: CASSPTGTRPQHF.

The V gene is TRBV9, the J gene TRBJ2-6; 7 bases match TRBD1. J lost 1 base, V lost 1 base, and 5 bases had no gene match. The CDR3 runs 17 residues. Germline CDR1 and CDR2: SGDLS and YYNGEE. CDR3 sequence reads: CASSVPSTGSGANVLTF. The DNA for the CDR3 is TGTGCCAGCAGCGTACCCTCGACAGGGTCTGGGGCCAACGTCCTGACTTTC.

The rearrangement uses TRBV9 and TRBJ2-3; maybe TRBD2 (5 bases). This CDR3 region has 14 residues. CDR1 and CDR2 from the germline V gene are SGDLS and YYNGEE. V gave up 0 bases and J gave up 2 bases, with 7 bases separating them. DNA for the CDR3: TGTGCCAGCAGCGTAGAAGGACTCACAGATACGCAGTATTTT. Protein product: CASSVEGLTDTQYF.

This sequence joins TRBV4-1 and TRBJ2-1; D is unresolved. Trimming removed 0 bases from V and 4 bases from J, with 19 bases in between. Germline CDR1 is MGHRA and CDR2 is YSYEKL. The CDR3 runs 18 residues. The CDR3 coding sequence is TGCGCCAGCAGCCAAGATCTAACTAAAAACACGGTGTACAATGAGCAGTTCTTC. Its translation: CASSQDLTKNTVYNEQFF.

This clone was observed a few times. The chain has TRBV5-4 and TRBJ2-1; D may be TRBD2 (5 bases). With 0 bases removed from V and 8 bases from J, the gap between germline ends came to 15 bases. The CDR3 length is 15 residues. Germline CDR1 reads SGHNT; CDR2 reads YYREEE (reference sequence). The CDR3 sequence: CASSLEGWRVDEQFF. In DNA, the CDR3 is TGTGCCAGCAGCTTGGAAGGCTGGCGGGTCGATGAGCAGTTCTTC.

The chain employs TRBV7-9 and TRBJ2-7; 8 bases agree with TRBD2. The CDR3 is 14 residues long. Germline CDR1 reads SEHNR; CDR2 reads FQNEAQ (reference sequence). V shed 5 bases, J shed 6 bases, and the junction held 9 bases outside the gene matches. The CDR3 sequence: CASSHSGLASEQYF. CDR3 nucleotide sequence: TGTGCCAGCAGCCACTCTGGACTAGCAAGCGAGCAGTACTTC.

In its sample, this clone was seen a few times. This chain uses TRBV2 with TRBJ1-5; D not certain. There are 14 residues in the CDR3. The germline V gene encodes CDR1 SNHLY and CDR2 FYNNEI. Trimming shortened V by 3 bases and J by 0 bases, and 6 bases separated the two germline ends. DNA for the CDR3: TGTGCCAGCAGTGACACCTATAGCAATCAGCCCCAGCATTTT. The encoded protein is CASSDTYSNQPQHF.

This clone has a handful of counts. The chain recombines TRBV5-1 with TRBJ2-7; possible D gene TRBD1, 6 bases. The CDR3 loop spans 16 amino acids. Germline V gene data show CDR1 as SGHRS and CDR2 as YFSETQ. With 0 bases removed from V and 1 base from J, the gap between germline ends came to 14 bases. The CDR3 region is CASSLARGILSYEQYF. Written as DNA, the CDR3 is TGCGCCAGCAGCTTGGCCAGGGGAATTTTGTCCTACGAGCAGTACTTC.

The chain joins TRBV27 to TRBJ1-1; D call uncertain. V lost 3 bases, J lost 2 bases, and 7 bases lay in between. The CDR3 sequence is 13 residues long. The germline gives CDR1 MNHEY, CDR2 SMNVEV (reference sequence). The CDR3 spells CASSLASNTEAFF. CDR3 coding DNA: TGTGCCAGCAGTTTGGCTTCTAACACTGAAGCTTTCTTT.